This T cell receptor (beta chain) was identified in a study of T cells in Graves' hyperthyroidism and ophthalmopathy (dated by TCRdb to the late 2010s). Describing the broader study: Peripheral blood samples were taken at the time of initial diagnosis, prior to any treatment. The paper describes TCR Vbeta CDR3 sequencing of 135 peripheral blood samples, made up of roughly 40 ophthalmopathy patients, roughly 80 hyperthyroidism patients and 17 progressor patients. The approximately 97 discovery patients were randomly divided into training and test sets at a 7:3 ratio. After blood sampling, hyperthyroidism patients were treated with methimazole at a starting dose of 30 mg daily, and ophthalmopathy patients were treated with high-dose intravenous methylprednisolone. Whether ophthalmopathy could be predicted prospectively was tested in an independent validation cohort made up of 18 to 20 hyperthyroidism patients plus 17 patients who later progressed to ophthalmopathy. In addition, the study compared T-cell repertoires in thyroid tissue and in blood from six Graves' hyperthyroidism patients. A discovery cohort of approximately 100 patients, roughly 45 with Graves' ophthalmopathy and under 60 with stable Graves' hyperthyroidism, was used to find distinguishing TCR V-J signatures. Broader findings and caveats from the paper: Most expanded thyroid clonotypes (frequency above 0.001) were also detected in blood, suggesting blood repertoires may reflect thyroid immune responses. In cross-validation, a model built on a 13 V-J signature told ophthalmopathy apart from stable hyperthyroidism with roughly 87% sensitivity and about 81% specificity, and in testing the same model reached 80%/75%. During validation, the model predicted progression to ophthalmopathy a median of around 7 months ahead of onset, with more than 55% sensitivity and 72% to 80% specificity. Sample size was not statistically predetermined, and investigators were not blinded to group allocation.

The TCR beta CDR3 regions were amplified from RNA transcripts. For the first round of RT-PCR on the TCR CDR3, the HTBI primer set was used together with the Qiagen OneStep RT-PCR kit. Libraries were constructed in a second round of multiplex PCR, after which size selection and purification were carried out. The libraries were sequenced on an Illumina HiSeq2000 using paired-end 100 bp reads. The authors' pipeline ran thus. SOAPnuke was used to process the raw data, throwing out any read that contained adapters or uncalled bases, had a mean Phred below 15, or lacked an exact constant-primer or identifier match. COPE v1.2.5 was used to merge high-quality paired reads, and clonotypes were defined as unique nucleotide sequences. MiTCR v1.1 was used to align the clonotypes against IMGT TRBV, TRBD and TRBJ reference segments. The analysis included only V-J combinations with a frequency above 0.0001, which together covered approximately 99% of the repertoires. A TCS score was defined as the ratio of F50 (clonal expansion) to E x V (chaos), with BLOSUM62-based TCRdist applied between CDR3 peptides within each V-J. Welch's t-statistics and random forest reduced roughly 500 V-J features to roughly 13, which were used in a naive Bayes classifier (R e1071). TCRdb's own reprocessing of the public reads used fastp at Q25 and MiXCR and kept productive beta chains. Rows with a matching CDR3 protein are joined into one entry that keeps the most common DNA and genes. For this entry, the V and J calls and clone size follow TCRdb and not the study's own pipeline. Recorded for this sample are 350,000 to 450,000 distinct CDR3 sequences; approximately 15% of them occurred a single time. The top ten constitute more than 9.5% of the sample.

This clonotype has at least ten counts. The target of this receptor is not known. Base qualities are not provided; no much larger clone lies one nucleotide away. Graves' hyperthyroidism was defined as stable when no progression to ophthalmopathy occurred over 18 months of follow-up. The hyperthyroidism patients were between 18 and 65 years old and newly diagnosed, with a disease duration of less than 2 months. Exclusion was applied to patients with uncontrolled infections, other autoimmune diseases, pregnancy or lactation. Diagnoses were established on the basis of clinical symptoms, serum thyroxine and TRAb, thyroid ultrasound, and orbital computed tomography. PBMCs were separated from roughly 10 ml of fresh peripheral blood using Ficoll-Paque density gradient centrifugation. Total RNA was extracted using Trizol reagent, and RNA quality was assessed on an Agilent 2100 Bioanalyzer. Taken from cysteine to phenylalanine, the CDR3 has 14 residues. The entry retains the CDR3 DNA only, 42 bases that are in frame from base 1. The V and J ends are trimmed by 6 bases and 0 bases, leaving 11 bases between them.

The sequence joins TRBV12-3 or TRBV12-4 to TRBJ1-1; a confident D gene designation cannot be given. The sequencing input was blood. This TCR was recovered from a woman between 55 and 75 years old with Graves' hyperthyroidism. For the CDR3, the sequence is CASRLQSMNTEAFF. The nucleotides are TGTGCCAGCAGACTACAGAGTATGAACACTGAAGCTTTCTTT.